The 22 T cell receptor beta chains below were found in one sample sequenced in a study of regulatory T cells in long-lasting Graves disease. Combining iRepertoire HTBI primers with Arm-PCR of CDR3 regions, the authors built TCR beta libraries. TCRdb fed the multiplex PCR reads into MiXCR, producing one record per CDR3 protein. The data contain fewer than 450,000 distinct CDR3 sequences, approximately 16% of them seen just once; the ten biggest clones take up approximately 7.8%. Sample time point: newly diagnosed GD, antithyroid drugs for less than 3 months. PBMC RNA served as the TCR library source. This sample also belongs to another study, concerning T cells in Graves' hyperthyroidism and ophthalmopathy.

The sequenced sample was peripheral blood mononuclear cells (PBMCs), obtained at new diagnosis, from a patient treated with antithyroid drugs. The receptors were gathered from a woman in her 40s with Graves disease.

In its sample, this clonotype was seen a few times. The chain carries TRBV27 and TRBJ1-5, with 10 bases aligning to TRBD1. With V trimmed by 6 bases and J by 6 bases, 2 bases remained unmatched. Germline loops: CDR1 MNHEY, CDR2 SMNVEV (reference sequence). The CDR3 has 13 residues. In nucleotides, the CDR3 is TGTGCCAGCAGCCGGGACAGGGGTCAGCCCCAGCATTTT. Encoded protein: CASSRDRGQPQHF.

This clonotype was detected many times. The J gene is TRBJ2-1, the V gene TRBV5-1; the match to TRBD1 covers 9 bases. The CDR3 extends over 14 amino acids. Trimming removed 4 bases from V and 6 bases from J; junction bases left unmatched: 5. Germline V gene sequence: CDR1 SGHRS, CDR2 YFSETQ. The CDR3 loop is CASSLQTGGNEQFF. DNA of the CDR3: TGCGCCAGCAGCCTACAGACAGGGGGCAATGAGCAGTTCTTC.

This clonotype was found many times. The genes are TRBV7-9 and TRBJ1-2; TRBD1 matches at 9 bases. The V segment lost 3 bases and the J segment 6 bases; nucleotides outside the gene matches: 11. The CDR3 has 16 residues. Germline CDR1 SEHNR, CDR2 FQNEAQ (reference sequence). The CDR3, as DNA: TGTGCCAGCAGCTTCCGACAGGGGGTCCGCATCGATGGCTACACCTTC. Protein: CASSFRQGVRIDGYTF.

This clonotype was observed at least ten times. V is TRBV28 and J is TRBJ2-7; 8 positions match TRBD2. Per germline, CDR1 MDHEN and CDR2 SYDVKM. Trimming removed 5 bases from V and 7 bases from J; junction bases left unmatched: 7. The CDR3 runs to 13 residues. The CDR3 reads CASSPVGTREQYF. CDR3 bases: TGTGCCAGCAGTCCCGTAGGGACTAGAGAGCAGTACTTC.

This clonotype was detected ten times or more. The V gene is TRBV5-1, the J gene TRBJ2-7, with 8 bases matching TRBD1. Losses at the gene ends were 4 bases for V and 2 bases for J; bases not matched to a gene: 8. This CDR3 region has 15 residues. Looked up from germline, CDR1 is SGHRS and CDR2 is YFSETQ. CDR3: CASSNYGTGAYEQYF. In DNA, the CDR3 is TGCGCCAGCAGCAATTACGGGACAGGAGCCTACGAGCAGTACTTC.

This clonotype was observed many times. J is TRBJ2-7 and V is TRBV9; unclear D gene. The germline gives CDR1 SGDLS, CDR2 YYNGEE. Deletions cut 0 bases from V and 0 bases from J, with 7 bases between. The CDR3 is 14 amino acids. CDR3 nucleotides: TGTGCCAGCAGCGTAGATTACCACTCCTACGAGCAGTACTTC. It is translated as CASSVDYHSYEQYF.

The chain links TRBV6-5 to TRBJ2-7, with 16 bases lining up with TRBD2. CDR1 is MNHEY, CDR2 SVGAGI, per germline. The CDR3 runs 19 residues. J lost 3 bases, V lost 2 bases, and 10 bases had no gene match. CDR3: CASSYAHRGLAGGHYEQYF. In DNA, the CDR3 is TGTGCCAGCAGTTACGCCCATAGGGGACTAGCGGGAGGGCACTACGAGCAGTACTTC.

This clonotype was recorded many times. The CDR3 here is CASSLLGPVQETQYF. In DNA, the CDR3 is TGTGCCAGCAGTTTACTGGGCCCCGTCCAAGAGACCCAGTACTTC. This sequence joins TRBV27 and TRBJ2-5; no definite D call. Germline V lookup: CDR1 MNHEY, CDR2 SMNVEV (reference sequence). The CDR3 extends over 15 amino acids. V was trimmed by 2 bases and J by 1 base, leaving 11 bases between them.

This clonotype was seen at least ten times. V usage is TRBV11-2 and J usage is TRBJ2-7, with D possibly TRBD1 on 6 matching bases. CDR1 SGHAT and CDR2 FQNNGV come from the germline V gene. Trimming removed 7 bases at V and 2 bases at J, with 24 bases between. The CDR3 covers 17 residues. CDR3 residues: CASTPNVDGTLTYEQYF. Here the CDR3 DNA reads TGTGCCAGCACCCCCAACGTGGACGGGACACTGACCTACGAGCAGTACTTC.

This clonotype has a handful of counts. This chain connects TRBV18 to TRBJ2-2; the D is unclear. CDR3 size: 15 residues. Deletions cut 0 bases from V and 4 bases from J, with 9 bases between. Germline V gene data show CDR1 as KGHSH and CDR2 as LQKENI. CDR3 in DNA: TGTGCCAGCTCACCACCGGGCGTTATCACCGGGGAGCTGTTTTTT. Translation gives CASSPPGVITGELFF.

As for this clonotype: A far more abundant clone sits one base away, making this likely a read error. V is TRBV11-3 and J is TRBJ2-7, with TRBD2 as a possible D gene (5 bases). V was pared by 5 bases and J by 7 bases, with 18 bases between. Germline CDR1 reads SGHNT; CDR2 reads YENEEA. The CDR3 is made up of 14 amino acids. The CDR3 protein is CASSARTGIIEQYF. DNA for the CDR3: TGTGCCAGCAGCGCACGGACTGGAATTATTGAGCAGTACTTC.

This clonotype was recorded many times. The chain combines TRBV7-8 with TRBJ2-7, with a tentative D call TRBD2 (5 bases). The CDR3 is 12 residues long. The V and J ends lost 2 bases and 5 bases respectively, with 7 bases between them. Per the germline V gene, CDR1 is SGHVS and CDR2 is FQNEAQ. Written as DNA, the CDR3 is TGTGCCAGCAGCTTAACCGGGGACGAGCAGTACTTC. Protein: CASSLTGDEQYF. The whole variable domain, remainder taken from reference TRBV7-8 and TRBJ2-7, is GAGVSQSPRYKVAKRGQDVALRCDPISGHVSLFWYQQALGQGPEFLTYFQNEAQLDKSGLPSDRFFAERPEGSVSTLKIQRTQQEDSAVYLCASSLTGDEQYFGPGTRLTVT.

About this clonotype itself: A much larger clone is a single base away; this may be a read error. This rearrangement joins TRBV7-3 to TRBJ2-5; 10 bases line up with TRBD1. The CDR3 length is 14 residues. The germline V gene has CDR1 SGHTA and CDR2 FQGTGA. This CDR3 reads CASSKTGGYNERFF. CDR3 sequence (DNA): TGTGCCAGCAGCAAGACAGGGGGCTACAATGAGCGGTTCTTC.

This clonotype showed up just a few times. The chain couples TRBV6-2 or TRBV6-3 to TRBJ2-7; possibly TRBD2 for D (5 bases). From germline, CDR1 is MNHEY and CDR2 SVGEGT. The CDR3 has 15 amino acids. V was cut by 6 bases and J by 3 bases, with 18 bases left in between. CDR3 DNA: TGTGCCAGCAGACCCGTGAGGGCTACCTTCTACGAGCAGTACTTC. Protein product: CASRPVRATFYEQYF.

This clonotype came up many times. The chain is built from TRBV2 and TRBJ2-7, with 10 bases identical to TRBD2. The CDR3 covers 12 residues. The ends lost 8 bases at V and 4 bases at J; junction bases unmatched: 2. Germline values: CDR1 SNHLY, CDR2 FYNNEI. CDR3 bases: TGTGCCAGCCTAGCGGGAGTGTACGAGCAGTACTTC. Protein sequence: CASLAGVYEQYF.

This clonotype appeared many times. V and J are TRBV27 and TRBJ2-4, with a tentative D call TRBD1 (6 bases). This CDR3 is built from 16 residues. Germline-derived CDR1 and CDR2 are MNHEY and SMNVEV (reference sequence). Deletions cut 0 bases from V and 1 base from J, with 10 bases between. DNA of the CDR3: TGTGCCAGCAGTTTATCGTGGGGGCCGGCCAAAAACATTCAGTACTTC. Its protein is CASSLSWGPAKNIQYF.

This clonotype was detected many times. The chain uses TRBV20-1 and TRBJ1-1, with D possibly TRBD1 on 5 matching bases. Germline V CDR1 and CDR2: DFQATT, SNEGSKA (reference sequence). V lost 0 bases and J 4 bases, leaving 18 bases between the germline ends. The CDR3 covers 16 residues. The CDR3 coding sequence is TGCAGTGCTAGAGATCAGACGGGGAAGAGGGGCACTGAAGCTTTCTTT. The encoded protein is CSARDQTGKRGTEAFF.

This clonotype appeared many times. The gene calls are TRBV7-3 and TRBJ2-1, with D perhaps TRBD2 (6 bases). CDR1 and CDR2 (germline): SGHTA, FQGTGA. This CDR3 comprises 15 residues. Trimming left V 5 bases short and J 8 bases short, with 19 bases between. CDR3 sequence reads: CASSLGGTRSDEQFF. CDR3 DNA: TGTGCCAGCAGCCTCGGGGGTACTAGGAGCGATGAGCAGTTCTTC.

This clonotype was recorded at least ten times. The chain couples TRBV7-9 to TRBJ2-3; D gene unclear. V was trimmed by 4 bases and J by 6 bases, leaving 11 bases between them. Looked up from germline, CDR1 is SEHNR and CDR2 is FQNEAQ (reference sequence). This CDR3 spans 13 amino acids. CDR3 sequence (DNA): TGTGCCAGCAGCTCCTCCGGGTTCGATACGCAGTATTTT. Its translation: CASSSSGFDTQYF.

This clonotype was picked up a small number of times. V and J are TRBV3-1 and TRBJ2-1, with D perhaps TRBD1 (6 bases). Germline V gene sequence: CDR1 LGHDT, CDR2 YNNKEL (reference sequence). This CDR3 is 15 amino acids long. The V gene lost 2 bases and the J gene lost 4 bases, with 12 bases spanning the gap. The CDR3, as DNA: TGTGCCAGCAGCCAACGCGGACAGTTTTACAATGAGCAGTTCTTC. Its protein product is CASSQRGQFYNEQFF.

In the case of this clonotype: A read error may be the cause here, since a much bigger clone is one base away. J is TRBJ2-1 and V is TRBV12-3 or TRBV12-4; D is undetermined. This CDR3 has 11 amino acids. Deletions cut 7 bases from V and 6 bases from J, with 7 bases between. DNA for the CDR3: TGTGCCAGCATTACCTGCAATGAGCAGTTCTTC. As protein: CASITCNEQFF.

CDR3 nucleotides: TGTGCCAGCACCTATCGGGGAGCCGTTGGGGCCAACGTCCTGACTTTC. It yields the protein CASTYRGAVGANVLTF. This chain connects TRBV12-3 or TRBV12-4 to TRBJ2-6; D might be TRBD2 (5 bases). Trimming left V 7 bases short and J 3 bases short, with 16 bases between. CDR3 length equals 16 residues.